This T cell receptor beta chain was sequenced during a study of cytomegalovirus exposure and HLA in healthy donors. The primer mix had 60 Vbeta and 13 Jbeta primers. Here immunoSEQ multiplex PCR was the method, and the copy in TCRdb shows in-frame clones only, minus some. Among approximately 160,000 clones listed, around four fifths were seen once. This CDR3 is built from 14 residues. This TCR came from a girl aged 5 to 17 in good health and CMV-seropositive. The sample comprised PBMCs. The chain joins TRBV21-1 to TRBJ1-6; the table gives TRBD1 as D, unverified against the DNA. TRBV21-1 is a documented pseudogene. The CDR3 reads CASRTGQNNSPLHF. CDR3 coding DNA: TGTGCCAGCAGGACGGGACAGAATAATTCACCCCTCCACTTT.